This is a list of T cell receptor beta chains from one sample in a study of blood T cells in healthy people across ages. MiXCR, run by TCRdb on the 5' RACE reads, gives a single entry per CDR3 protein. Of some 800,000 distinct CDR3 sequences in the sample, around 45% are singletons; the top ten hold around 18%. The sequencing input was blood. These receptors were obtained from a man between 60 and 70 years old in good health. The CDR3 runs from the conserved cysteine through the conserved F or W. The order of the fields is J gene, clone size, D gene, V gene, CDR3 DNA, CDR3 protein. D genes are given only for firm matches. For some rows the clone size is stated as once, few or many, or as a class when expanded; others skip it.

j_call: TRBJ2-7
clone_size: few
d_call: TRBD1
v_call: TRBV9
cdr3_nt: TGTGCCAGCAGCGTAGCGGACAGGGGACATGAGCTACGCGAGCAGTACTTC
cdr3_aa: CASSVADRGHELREQYF

j_call: TRBJ2-3
clone_size: NA
d_call: TRBD2
v_call: TRBV12-3/TRBV12-4
cdr3_nt: TGTGCCAGCAGTGGACTAGCTGCAGATACGCAGTATTTT
cdr3_aa: CASSGLAADTQYF

j_call: TRBJ2-1
clone_size: many
d_call: NA
v_call: TRBV4-1
cdr3_nt: TGCGCCAGCAGCCAAGATCAAGGCTATGAGCAGTTCTTC
cdr3_aa: CASSQDQGYEQFF

j_call: TRBJ1-1
clone_size: NA
d_call: NA
v_call: TRBV14
cdr3_nt: TGTGCCAGCAGCCCCCTTCTAGGACTCTACACTGAAGCTTTCTTT
cdr3_aa: CASSPLLGLYTEAFF

j_call: TRBJ2-3
clone_size: NA
d_call: TRBD2
v_call: TRBV28
cdr3_nt: TGTGCCAGCAGTTTACCCTCCTTGGGACTAGCGGGGGGCACAGATACGCAGTATTTT
cdr3_aa: CASSLPSLGLAGGTDTQYF

j_call: TRBJ2-1
clone_size: NA
d_call: TRBD2
v_call: TRBV27
cdr3_nt: TGTGCCAGCAGCCGGACTAGCGGGGGGCAAACGTTCTTC
cdr3_aa: CASSRTSGGQTFF

j_call: TRBJ1-6
clone_size: NA
d_call: NA
v_call: TRBV19
cdr3_nt: TGTGCCAGTAGTAGCGGACGGAATAATTCACCCCTCCACTTT
cdr3_aa: CASSSGRNNSPLHF

j_call: TRBJ1-3
clone_size: NA
d_call: TRBD1
v_call: TRBV7-4
cdr3_nt: TGTGCCAGCAGCAATGGACAGGGGGCCCCTGGAAACACCATATATTTT
cdr3_aa: CASSNGQGAPGNTIYF

j_call: TRBJ2-3
clone_size: few
d_call: TRBD1
v_call: TRBV7-4
cdr3_nt: TGTGCCAGCAGCCCCCCGACAGGGACAGATACGCAGTATTTT
cdr3_aa: CASSPPTGTDTQYF

j_call: TRBJ1-6
clone_size: NA
d_call: NA
v_call: TRBV13
cdr3_nt: TGTGCCAGCAGCTTAGGAAGGACCGAGCGAAATTCACCCCTCCACTTT
cdr3_aa: CASSLGRTERNSPLHF

j_call: TRBJ2-1
clone_size: once
d_call: TRBD2
v_call: TRBV27
cdr3_nt: TGTGCCAGCAGTCTGACGACTAGCGGTTCCTGCAATGAGCAGTTCTTC
cdr3_aa: CASSLTTSGSCNEQFF

j_call: TRBJ2-7
clone_size: NA
d_call: NA
v_call: TRBV5-1
cdr3_nt: TGCGCCAGCAGCTTGGAGACAGTCACCCACGAGCAGTACTTC
cdr3_aa: CASSLETVTHEQYF

j_call: TRBJ1-2
clone_size: NA
d_call: NA
v_call: TRBV4-3
cdr3_nt: TGCGCCAGCAGCCAAGACCCACAGGCCTATGGCTACACCTTC
cdr3_aa: CASSQDPQAYGYTF

j_call: TRBJ2-1
clone_size: NA
d_call: NA
v_call: TRBV5-1
cdr3_nt: TGCGCCAGCAGCTTGGGTGGGCTAGAATTTGATGAGCAGTTCTTC
cdr3_aa: CASSLGGLEFDEQFF

j_call: TRBJ2-5
clone_size: NA
d_call: TRBD1
v_call: TRBV7-3
cdr3_nt: TGTGCCAGCAGCTTAAACGCACAGGGGGGAGAGACCCAGTACTTC
cdr3_aa: CASSLNAQGGETQYF

j_call: TRBJ2-1
clone_size: NA
d_call: TRBD2
v_call: TRBV12-3/TRBV12-4
cdr3_nt: TGTGCCAGCAACCCGGGAGCGGGGGGGGGCAATGAGCAGTTCTTC
cdr3_aa: CASNPGAGGGNEQFF

j_call: TRBJ1-4
clone_size: few
d_call: NA
v_call: TRBV15
cdr3_nt: TGTGCCACCAGCAGAGGGACTAATGAAAAACTGTTTTTT
cdr3_aa: CATSRGTNEKLFF

j_call: TRBJ1-2
clone_size: few
d_call: NA
v_call: TRBV20-1
cdr3_nt: TGCAGTGCTAGTCCGGAGGGGTATGACACCTTC
cdr3_aa: CSASPEGYDTF